The rows below give T cell receptor beta chains drawn from one sample of a study of T cell repertoires in cytomegalovirus infection. A single record per CDR3 protein comes from TCRdb applying MiXCR to the reads. The sample records roughly 920,000 distinct CDR3 sequences, around 29% being singletons. What these receptors recognize is not known. The input for sequencing was cultured CD8+ T cells from PBMCs, taken from culture after CMV antigen stimulation. Source of these receptors: a human donor in good health (CMV status not recorded). Some clones in this sample may be carry-over from other donors' samples. Each CDR3 is given with its conserved first and last residue. D genes are given only for firm matches. Clone size, where shown, is once, few, many, or a class for clones that have expanded.

v_call: TRBV27
j_call: TRBJ2-1
clone_size: few
d_call: .
cdr3_nt: TGTGCCAGCAGTCCTCATCAGGACGCCTATGAGCAGTTCTTC
cdr3_aa: CASSPHQDAYEQFF

v_call: TRBV5-4
j_call: TRBJ1-1
clone_size: .
d_call: .
cdr3_nt: TGTGCCAGCAGCGCTCCCGGGACTCCTACTGAAGCTTTCTTT
cdr3_aa: CASSAPGTPTEAFF

v_call: TRBV7-8
j_call: TRBJ2-1
clone_size: many
d_call: TRBD2
cdr3_nt: TGTGCCAGCAGCTTAGCAGTGCGGGGGGGGCGCGATGAGCAGTTCTTC
cdr3_aa: CASSLAVRGGRDEQFF

v_call: TRBV13
j_call: TRBJ2-2
clone_size: few
d_call: TRBD1
cdr3_nt: TGTGCCAGCAGCCCCGGGACAGGCCTCGGGGAGCTGTTTTTT
cdr3_aa: CASSPGTGLGELFF

v_call: TRBV6-2/TRBV6-3
j_call: TRBJ2-5
clone_size: few
d_call: .
cdr3_nt: TGTGCCAGCAGCCCTCACCGCCACGAGACCCAGTACTTC
cdr3_aa: CASSPHRHETQYF

v_call: TRBV25-1
j_call: TRBJ2-3
clone_size: .
d_call: TRBD2
cdr3_nt: TGTGCCAGCAGTGAAGAGGAAGGAGCGGGGGGGAGCGATACGCAGTATTTT
cdr3_aa: CASSEEEGAGGSDTQYF

v_call: TRBV7-9
j_call: TRBJ2-2
clone_size: .
d_call: .
cdr3_nt: TGTGCCAGCAGCCCCCCGGTACGCAGGATGATACCCGGGGAGCTGTTTTTT
cdr3_aa: CASSPPVRRMIPGELFF

v_call: TRBV7-6
j_call: TRBJ1-1
clone_size: .
d_call: .
cdr3_nt: TGTGCCAGCAGCTTATATTATGCCAGGGGCACTGAAGCTTTCTTT
cdr3_aa: CASSLYYARGTEAFF

v_call: TRBV24-1
j_call: TRBJ2-1
clone_size: .
d_call: TRBD1
cdr3_nt: TGTGCCACCGCCTCGGGACAGCGGATCAATGAGCAGTTCTTC
cdr3_aa: CATASGQRINEQFF

v_call: TRBV2
j_call: TRBJ2-1
clone_size: few
d_call: TRBD2
cdr3_nt: TGTGCCAGCAGTGTCGGGGACTACTCCTACAATGAGCAGTTCTTC
cdr3_aa: CASSVGDYSYNEQFF

v_call: TRBV5-1
j_call: TRBJ2-2
clone_size: .
d_call: TRBD2
cdr3_nt: TGCGCCAGCAGCCATAGCGGGACGAACACCGGGGAGCTGTTTTTT
cdr3_aa: CASSHSGTNTGELFF

v_call: TRBV6-1
j_call: TRBJ2-1
clone_size: many
d_call: TRBD2
cdr3_nt: TGTGCCAGCAGTCCATTGGTCTATGGTCTAGCGGGCAATGAGCAGTTCTTC
cdr3_aa: CASSPLVYGLAGNEQFF

v_call: TRBV4-3
j_call: TRBJ2-3
clone_size: .
d_call: .
cdr3_nt: TGCGCCAGCAGCCAGGGAGATTTTAGCACAGATACGCAGTATTTT
cdr3_aa: CASSQGDFSTDTQYF

v_call: TRBV5-1
j_call: TRBJ1-1
clone_size: many
d_call: TRBD1
cdr3_nt: TGCGCCAGCAGCGTGGGGACAGGGGGCATGAACACTGAAGCTTTCTTT
cdr3_aa: CASSVGTGGMNTEAFF

v_call: TRBV6-5
j_call: TRBJ1-2
clone_size: few
d_call: TRBD1
cdr3_nt: TGTGCCAGCAGTTACAACGGGTACCTAGACAGGGGGCGAGTTGGCTACACCTTC
cdr3_aa: CASSYNGYLDRGRVGYTF